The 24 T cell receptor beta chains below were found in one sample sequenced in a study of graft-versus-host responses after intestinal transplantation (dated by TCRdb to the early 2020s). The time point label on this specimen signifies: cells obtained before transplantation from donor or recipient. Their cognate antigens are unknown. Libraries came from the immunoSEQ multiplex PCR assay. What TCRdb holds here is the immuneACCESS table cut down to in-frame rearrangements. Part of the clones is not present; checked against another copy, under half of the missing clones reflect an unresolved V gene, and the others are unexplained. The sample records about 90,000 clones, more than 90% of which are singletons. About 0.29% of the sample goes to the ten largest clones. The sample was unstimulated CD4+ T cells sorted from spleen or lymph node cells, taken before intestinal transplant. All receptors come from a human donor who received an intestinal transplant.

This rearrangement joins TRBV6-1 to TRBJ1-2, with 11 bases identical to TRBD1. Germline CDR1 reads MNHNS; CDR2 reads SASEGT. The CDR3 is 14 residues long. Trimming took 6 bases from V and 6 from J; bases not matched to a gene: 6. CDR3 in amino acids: CASSRGTGGDGYTF. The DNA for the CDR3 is TGTGCCAGCAGCCGCGGGACAGGGGGAGATGGCTACACCTTC.

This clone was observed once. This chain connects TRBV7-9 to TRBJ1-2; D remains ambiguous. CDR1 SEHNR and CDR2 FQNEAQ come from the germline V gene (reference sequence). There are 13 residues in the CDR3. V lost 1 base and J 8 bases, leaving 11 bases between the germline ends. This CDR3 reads CASSLDRGRGYTF. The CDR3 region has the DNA TGTGCCAGCAGCTTAGATCGGGGTAGAGGCTACACCTTC.

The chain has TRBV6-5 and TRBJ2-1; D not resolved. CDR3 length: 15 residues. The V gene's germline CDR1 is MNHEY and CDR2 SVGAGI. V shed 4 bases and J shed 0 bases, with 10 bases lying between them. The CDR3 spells CASSSLPRSYNEQFF. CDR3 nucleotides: TGTGCCAGCAGTTCCTTGCCCCGCTCCTACAATGAGCAGTTCTTC.

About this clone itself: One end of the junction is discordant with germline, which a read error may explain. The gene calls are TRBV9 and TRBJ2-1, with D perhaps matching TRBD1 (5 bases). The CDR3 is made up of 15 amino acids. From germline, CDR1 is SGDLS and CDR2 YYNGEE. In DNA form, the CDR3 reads TGTGCCAGCAGCCCCTGGGGCTACTCCGACAATGAGCAGTTCTTC. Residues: CASSPWGYSDNEQFF.

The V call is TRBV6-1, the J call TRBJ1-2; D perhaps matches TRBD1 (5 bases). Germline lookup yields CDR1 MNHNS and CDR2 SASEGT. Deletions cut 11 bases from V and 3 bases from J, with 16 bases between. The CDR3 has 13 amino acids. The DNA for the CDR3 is TGTGCCCGCCGCCGGGGGGGGGACTATGGCTACACCTTC. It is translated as CARRRGGDYGYTF.

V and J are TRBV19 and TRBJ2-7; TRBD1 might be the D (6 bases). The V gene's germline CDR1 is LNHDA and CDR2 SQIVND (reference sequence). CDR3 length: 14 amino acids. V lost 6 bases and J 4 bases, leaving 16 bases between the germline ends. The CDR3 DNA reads TGTGCCAGTAGGGAACAGGGACGTGCGTACGAGCAGTACTTC. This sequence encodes CASREQGRAYEQYF.

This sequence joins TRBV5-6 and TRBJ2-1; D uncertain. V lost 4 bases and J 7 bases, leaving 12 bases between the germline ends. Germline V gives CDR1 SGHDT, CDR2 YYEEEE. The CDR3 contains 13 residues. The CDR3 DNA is TGTGCCAGCAGCCCCGGCGCCGATAATGAGCAGTTCTTC. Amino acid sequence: CASSPGADNEQFF. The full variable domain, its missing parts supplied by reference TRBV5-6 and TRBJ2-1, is DAGVTQSPTHLIKTRGQQVTLRCSPKSGHDTVSWYQQALGQGPQFIFQYYEEEERQRGNFPDRFSGHQFPNYSSELNVNALLLGDSALYLCASSPGADNEQFFGPGTRLTVL.

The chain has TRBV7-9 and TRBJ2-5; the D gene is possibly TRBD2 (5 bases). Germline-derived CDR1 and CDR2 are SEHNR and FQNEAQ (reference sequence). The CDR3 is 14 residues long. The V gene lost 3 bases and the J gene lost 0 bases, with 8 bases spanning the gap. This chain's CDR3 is CASSFLRDQETQYF. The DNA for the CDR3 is TGTGCCAGCAGCTTCCTGCGGGACCAAGAGACCCAGTACTTC.

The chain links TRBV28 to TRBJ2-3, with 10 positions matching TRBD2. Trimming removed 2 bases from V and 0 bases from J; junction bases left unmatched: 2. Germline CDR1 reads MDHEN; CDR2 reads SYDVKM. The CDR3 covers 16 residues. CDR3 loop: CASSLRAGGSTDTQYF. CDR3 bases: TGTGCCAGCAGTTTAAGAGCGGGAGGGAGCACAGATACGCAGTATTTT.

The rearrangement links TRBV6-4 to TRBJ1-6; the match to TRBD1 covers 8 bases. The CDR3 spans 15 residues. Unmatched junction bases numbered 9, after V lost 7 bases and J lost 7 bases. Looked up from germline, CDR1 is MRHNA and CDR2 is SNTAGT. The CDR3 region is CASKDRVEINSPLHF. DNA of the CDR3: TGTGCCAGCAAGGACAGGGTAGAGATAAATTCACCCCTCCACTTT.

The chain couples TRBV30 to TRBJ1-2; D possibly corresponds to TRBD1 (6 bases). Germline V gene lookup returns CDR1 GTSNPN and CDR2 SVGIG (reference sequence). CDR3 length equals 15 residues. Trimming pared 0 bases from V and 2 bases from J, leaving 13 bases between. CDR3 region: CAWSVHQGRNYGYTF. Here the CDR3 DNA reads TGTGCCTGGAGTGTACACCAGGGGAGGAACTATGGCTACACCTTC.

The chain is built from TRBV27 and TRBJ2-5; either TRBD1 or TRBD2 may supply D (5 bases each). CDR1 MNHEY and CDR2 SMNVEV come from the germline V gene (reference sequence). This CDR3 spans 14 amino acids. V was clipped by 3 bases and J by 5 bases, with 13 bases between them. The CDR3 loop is CASSFGREWETQYF. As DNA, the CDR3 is TGTGCCAGCAGTTTCGGCAGGGAGTGGGAGACCCAGTACTTC.

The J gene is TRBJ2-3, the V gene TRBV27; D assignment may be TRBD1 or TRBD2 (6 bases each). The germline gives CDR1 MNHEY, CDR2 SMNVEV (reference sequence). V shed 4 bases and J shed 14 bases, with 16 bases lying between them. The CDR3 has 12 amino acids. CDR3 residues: CASSWGALVRYF. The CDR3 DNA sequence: TGTGCCAGCAGTTGGGGGGCCTTAGTTCGGTATTTT.

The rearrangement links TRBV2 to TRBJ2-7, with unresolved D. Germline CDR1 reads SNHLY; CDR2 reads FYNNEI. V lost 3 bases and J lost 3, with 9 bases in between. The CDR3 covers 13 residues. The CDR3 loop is CASSEVRSYEQYF. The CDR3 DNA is TGTGCCAGCAGTGAGGTCAGGAGCTACGAGCAGTACTTC.

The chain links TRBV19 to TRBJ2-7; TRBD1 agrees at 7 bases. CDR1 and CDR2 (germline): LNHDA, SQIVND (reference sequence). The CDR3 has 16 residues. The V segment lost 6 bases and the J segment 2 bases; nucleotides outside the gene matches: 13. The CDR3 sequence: CASSLKGAQSTYEQYF. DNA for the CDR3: TGTGCCAGTAGCTTAAAGGGGGCTCAGTCCACCTACGAGCAGTACTTC.

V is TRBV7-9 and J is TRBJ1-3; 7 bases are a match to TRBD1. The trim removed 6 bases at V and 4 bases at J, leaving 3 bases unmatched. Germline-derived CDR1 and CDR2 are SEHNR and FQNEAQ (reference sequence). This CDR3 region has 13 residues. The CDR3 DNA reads TGTGCCAGCAGACCGGGACAGGGAAACACCATATATTTT. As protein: CASRPGQGNTIYF.

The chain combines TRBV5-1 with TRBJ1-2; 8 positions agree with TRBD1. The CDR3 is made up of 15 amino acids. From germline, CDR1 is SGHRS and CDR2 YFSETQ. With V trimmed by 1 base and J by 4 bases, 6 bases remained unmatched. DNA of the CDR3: TGCGCCAGCAGCTTGCAGGGGGCGCGCAGCTATGGCTACACCTTC. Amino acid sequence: CASSLQGARSYGYTF. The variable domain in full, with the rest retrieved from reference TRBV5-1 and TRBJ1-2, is KAGVTQTPRYLIKTRGQQVTLSCSPISGHRSVSWYQQTPGQGLQFLFEYFSETQRNKGNFPGRFSGRQFSNSRSEMNVSTLELGDSALYLCASSLQGARSYGYTFGSGTRLTVV.

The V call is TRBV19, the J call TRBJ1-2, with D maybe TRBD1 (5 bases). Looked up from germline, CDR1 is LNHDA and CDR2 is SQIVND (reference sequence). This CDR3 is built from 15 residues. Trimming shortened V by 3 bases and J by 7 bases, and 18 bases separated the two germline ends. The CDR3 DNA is TGTGCCAGTAGTATTGAGAGTCAGGGTTCGGGTGGCTACACCTTC. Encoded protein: CASSIESQGSGGYTF.

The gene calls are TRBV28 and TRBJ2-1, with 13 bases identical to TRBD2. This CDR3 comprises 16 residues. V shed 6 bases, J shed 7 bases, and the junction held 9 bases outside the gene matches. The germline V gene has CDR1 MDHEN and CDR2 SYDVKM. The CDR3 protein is CASRDTSGRALNEQFF. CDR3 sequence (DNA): TGTGCCAGCAGGGACACTAGCGGGAGGGCCCTGAATGAGCAGTTCTTC.

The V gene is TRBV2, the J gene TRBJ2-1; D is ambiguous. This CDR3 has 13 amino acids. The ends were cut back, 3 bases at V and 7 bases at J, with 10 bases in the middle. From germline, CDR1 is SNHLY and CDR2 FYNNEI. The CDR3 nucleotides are TGTGCCAGCAGTGAGAGTAAGGGAAATGAGCAGTTCTTC. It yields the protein CASSESKGNEQFF.

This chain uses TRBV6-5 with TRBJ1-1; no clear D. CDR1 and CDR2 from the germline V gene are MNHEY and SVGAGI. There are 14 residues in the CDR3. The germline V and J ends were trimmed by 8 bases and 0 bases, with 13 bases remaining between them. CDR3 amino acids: CASQTHQLNTEAFF. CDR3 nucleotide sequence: TGTGCCAGCCAAACCCACCAGTTGAACACTGAAGCTTTCTTT.

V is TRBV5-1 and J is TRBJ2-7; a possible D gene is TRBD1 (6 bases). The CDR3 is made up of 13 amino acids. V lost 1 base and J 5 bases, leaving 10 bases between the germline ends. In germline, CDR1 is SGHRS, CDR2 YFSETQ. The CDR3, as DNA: TGCGCCAGCAGCTTGCAGGGGACCCACGAGCAGTACTTC. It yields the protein CASSLQGTHEQYF.

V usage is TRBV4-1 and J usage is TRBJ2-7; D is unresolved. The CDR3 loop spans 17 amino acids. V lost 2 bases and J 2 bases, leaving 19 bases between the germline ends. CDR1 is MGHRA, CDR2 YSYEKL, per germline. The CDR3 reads CASSQHLINRIAYEQYF. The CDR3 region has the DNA TGCGCCAGCAGCCAACATTTAATAAATCGGATCGCCTACGAGCAGTACTTC.

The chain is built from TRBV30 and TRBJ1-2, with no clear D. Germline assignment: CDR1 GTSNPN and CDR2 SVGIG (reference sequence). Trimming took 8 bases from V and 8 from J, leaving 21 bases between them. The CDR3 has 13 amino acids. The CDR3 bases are TGTGCCCGACCTCTCAGCGGAAGAGGGGGCTACACCTTC. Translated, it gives CARPLSGRGGYTF.